Here is one TCR beta chain with its context. This clone was seen more than once but under ten times. Its specific antigen is unknown. Per-nucleotide qualities are absent, and no much larger clonotype sits a single base away. The data were obtained in a study of blood T cell repertoires in COVID-19 (dated by TCRdb to 2019 to 2021). For the wider study: Samples from collaborators originated in the United States, Italy and Spain and spanned both the acute and convalescent phases of COVID-19. Where available, HLA class I and class II types were taken from metadata supplied by the sample provider and were not determined by assay-based typing. A de-identified subject ID, COVID-19 status, age in years and sex were almost always included in the sample metadata. Subjects who had been exposed to COVID-19, were actively infected with it, or had recovered from it provided the deeply sampled blood TCRbeta repertoires that made up the dataset. Samples came from the ongoing ImmuneRACE study (first 160 participants) plus 1,254 subjects from 6 global collaborators. The material from the prospective study consisted of cDNA or gDNA derived from T cells, B-cell-depleted T cells, or PBMCs. The repertoires were released in a freely available public database meant as a resource for research on the immune response to SARS-CoV-2. Overall study outcomes, separate from this receptor: How much clinical and demographic metadata was included differed by source and by participant, and the metadata was provided uncurated.

TCRbeta CDR3 regions were amplified from genomic DNA using the immunoSEQ Assay, a bias-controlled multiplex PCR. On the authors' methods: The number of nucleated cells in each sample was estimated by amplification of reference gene primers within the assay. To quantify the absolute abundance of each unique TCRbeta CDR3 rearrangement, sequence reads were collapsed and filtered. Productive Simpson clonality was computed per sample as the square root of Simpson's diversity index over productive rearrangements. Entries here come from immuneACCESS through TCRdb and include only in-frame sequences with V and J called. Some clones fail to appear in such tables; in the studies checked, an unresolved V gene covers under half of the shortfall, and the cause of the remainder is unknown. From that table come the V and J calls and clone size; the DNA was used to work out D and trimming. Recorded for this sample are approximately 140,000 clones; 81% of them occurred a single time. Of the sample, approximately 8.4% is held by the ten largest clones.

The collaborating institutions used their own protocols to collect whole blood in K2EDTA tubes. For TCRbeta analysis, collaborator samples were shipped as frozen whole blood, as isolated PBMCs, or as DNA extracted from either sample type. The receptor comes from a human donor with acute or convalescent COVID-19. The donor label of this sample is uncertain. The sample comprised peripheral blood.

The CDR3 sequence is CASSPPLYDRAAEETQYF. The DNA sequence is as follows: TGTGCCAGCTCACCACCCCTTTACGACAGGGCGGCGGAGGAGACCCAGTACTTC. The V gene is TRBV18 and the J gene is TRBJ2-5; TRBD1 matches 7 bases in the middle. V lost 0 bases and J lost 5 bases, and the count of bases not matched to a germline gene is 15. Sequences KGHSH (CDR1) and LQKENI (CDR2) are obtained from the germline V gene. The CDR3 goes from the cysteine to the phenylalanine over 18 residues. Just CDR3 DNA is preserved here, 54 bases in frame from base 1.